This TCR beta chain is drawn from a study of blood T cell repertoires in COVID-19. About the study: COVID-19 samples, acute and convalescent, were from the United States, Italy and Spain.

Germline CDR1 MNHEY, CDR2 SVGAGI. V was clipped by 7 bases and J by 4 bases, with 8 bases between them. The CDR3 has 12 residues. The protocol was immunoSEQ multiplex PCR, while the TCRdb copy is restricted to in-frame clones and leaves out a portion. The data hold around 220,000 clones, with approximately 87% observed a single time. The sample consisted of peripheral blood. The rearrangement links TRBV6-5 to TRBJ2-1; D perhaps matches TRBD2 (5 bases). This TCR came from a woman aged 45 to 65 with acute or convalescent COVID-19. The chain's CDR3 is CASKGLYNEQFF. In nucleotides, the CDR3 is TGTGCCAGCAAAGGACTTTACAATGAGCAGTTCTTC.